This entry concerns a single TCR beta chain. This entry comes from a study of blood T cell repertoires in COVID-19. Whole-study context: The samples span acute and convalescent COVID-19 from the United States, Italy and Spain. The analysed material was cDNA or gDNA that came from T cells, B-cell-depleted T cells, or PBMCs.

CDR3 length: 12 amino acids. V shed 6 bases and J shed 9 bases, with 12 bases lying between them. Germline values: CDR1 SEHNR, CDR2 FQNEAQ (reference sequence). Original methodology: Estimation of nucleated cell counts was performed using reference gene primer amplification. Using immunoSEQ multiplex PCR, the repertoire was profiled, and TCRdb retains in-frame clones only, with some absent. From that table come the V and J calls and clone size; the DNA was used to work out D and trimming. The table shows some 89,000 clones, with 79% occurring only once. Sequenced: peripheral blood. The TCR sequence derives from a man in his 70s with acute or convalescent COVID-19. The chain uses TRBV7-9 and TRBJ2-1; the D is unclear. In nucleotides, the CDR3 is TGTGCCAGCAGGCCTAGTCTACGTGAGCAGTTCTTC. Translating it yields CASRPSLREQFF.